In its sample, the clone carrying this T cell receptor beta chain was seen once. This entry comes from a study of CD4 T cells in relation to SARS-CoV-2 and coronaviruses. Turning to the study itself: The restricting HLA molecule for shared crossreactive spike epitopes was mapped.

The CDR3 has 12 residues. The V and J ends lost 1 base and 8 bases respectively, with 9 bases between them. The germline CDR1 and CDR2 sequences are GTSNPN and SVGIG (reference sequence). Libraries were prepared by immunoSEQ multiplex PCR; TCRdb keeps only in-frame clonotypes and omits some of them. The profile covers roughly 71,000 clones, with around 86% appearing a single time and about 1.6% taken by the ten largest. Before the COVID-19 pandemic, during about 2010-2018, CD4+ T cells were taken from unexposed donors. The origin of this receptor is a human donor in good health. This rearrangement joins TRBV30 to TRBJ2-1; D may be TRBD2 (5 bases). Sequencing was performed on memory CD4+ T cells from PBMCs. The CDR3 protein is CAWSGLADEQFF. DNA of the CDR3: TGTGCCTGGAGTGGGCTAGCCGATGAGCAGTTCTTC.